This entry lists 17 T cell receptor beta chains sequenced from one sample in a study of T cell changes during pregnancy in multiple sclerosis. Method: immunoSEQ multiplex PCR; TCRdb's copy keeps in-frame clones and lacks some. Here the sample spans approximately 46,000 clones, roughly 90% being singletons. Sequencing was performed on CD4+ T cells from peripheral blood mononuclear cells, taken after pregnancy. The receptors stem from a female donor with multiple sclerosis, enrolled in a pregnancy study.

The rearrangement uses TRBV11-2 and TRBJ2-1; 12 bases align to TRBD2. Germline loops: CDR1 SGHAT, CDR2 FQNNGV. The CDR3 length is 15 residues. With 5 bases clipped from V and 12 bases from J, the junction kept 11 bases outside the gene matches. In DNA, the CDR3 is TGTGCCAGCAGCGCTAGCGGGAGGGTAATCTCCGGGCAGTTCTTC. It encodes CASSASGRVISGQFF.

CDR3 residues: CASRGTGSQNTDTQYF. CDR3 bases: TGTGCCAGCAGGGGGACTGGGTCCCAGAACACAGATACGCAGTATTTT. V and J are TRBV2 and TRBJ2-3; the D gene is possibly TRBD2 (6 bases). V lost 6 bases and J lost 2, with 18 bases in between. This CDR3 comprises 16 residues. Germline CDR1 and CDR2: SNHLY and FYNNEI.

The chain combines TRBV7-2 with TRBJ1-1; D uncertain. The CDR3 is 13 amino acids. Germline lookup yields CDR1 SGHTA and CDR2 FQGNSA. Between the trimmed V and J ends, which lost 1 base and 10 bases, there was a span of 13 bases. The CDR3 is CASSLGVQSGAFF. The CDR3 region has the DNA TGTGCCAGCAGCTTAGGAGTGCAATCGGGAGCTTTCTTT.

The chain has TRBV7-9 and TRBJ2-7; 10 bases agree with TRBD2. This CDR3 is built from 19 residues. The V gene end was trimmed by 6 bases and the J gene end by 0 bases; junction bases not matched to a gene: 17. Germline V gives CDR1 SEHNR, CDR2 FQNEAQ (reference sequence). As DNA, the CDR3 is TGTGCCAGCAGTCATAACAGACGAGGACTAGCGGACCGCTCCTACGAGCAGTACTTC. Translated: CASSHNRRGLADRSYEQYF. Full variable domain (remainder filled in from reference TRBV7-9 and TRBJ2-7): DTGVSQNPRHKITKRGQNVTFRCDPISEHNRLYWYRQTLGQGPEFLTYFQNEAQLEKSRLLSDRFSAERPKGSFSTLEIQRTEQGDSAMYLCASSHNRRGLADRSYEQYFGPGTRLTVT.

The rearrangement links TRBV6-5 to TRBJ2-7, with D perhaps matching TRBD1 (7 bases). CDR1 and CDR2 from the germline V gene are MNHEY and SVGAGI. Trimming took 0 bases from V and 3 from J, leaving 12 bases between them. The CDR3 is 15 residues long. In DNA form, the CDR3 reads TGTGCCAGCAGTTACTCGAGGCAGGGGGGCTACGAGCAGTACTTC. Translated: CASSYSRQGGYEQYF.

This sequence joins TRBV6-4 and TRBJ1-5; 9 nucleotides align to TRBD1. Trimming took 5 bases from V and 2 from J; bases not matched to a gene: 10. Germline CDR1 MRHNA, CDR2 SNTAGT. The CDR3 consists of 17 residues. The CDR3 protein is CASSRDRVSAGNQPQHF. The CDR3, as DNA: TGTGCCAGCAGTCGGGACAGGGTATCGGCTGGCAATCAGCCCCAGCATTTT.

This chain links TRBV4-3 with TRBJ1-2; D perhaps matches TRBD1 (5 bases). Germline assignment: CDR1 LGHNA and CDR2 YSLEER. Trimming stripped 0 bases from V and 0 bases from J, with 17 bases between. The CDR3 consists of 18 residues. CDR3 sequence reads: CASSQEWAGTGANYGYTF. Here the CDR3 DNA reads TGCGCCAGCAGCCAAGAATGGGCAGGAACAGGAGCTAACTATGGCTACACCTTC.

The chain combines TRBV5-1 with TRBJ1-1; TRBD1 matches at 8 bases. V was pared by 4 bases and J by 4 bases, with 6 bases of the junction left unmatched. CDR1 and CDR2 from the germline V gene are SGHRS and YFSETQ. The CDR3 is 14 amino acids. The CDR3 nucleotides are TGCGCCAGCAGCCTGCAGGGGGCGGTCACTGAAGCTTTCTTT. The encoded protein is CASSLQGAVTEAFF.

The CDR3 DNA is TGTGCCAGCAGCTTAGGGCGACTAGCGGGAGAGCTTCAAGAGACCCAGTACTTC. Amino acid sequence: CASSLGRLAGELQETQYF. The chain joins TRBV13 to TRBJ2-5; 12 bases fit TRBD2. Germline V lookup: CDR1 PRHDT, CDR2 FYEKMQ (reference sequence). The CDR3 is 18 residues long. Germline trimming cut 0 bases from V and 2 bases from J; bases unmatched to any gene: 7.

V usage is TRBV11-2 and J usage is TRBJ2-1; perhaps TRBD2 as D (7 bases). The CDR3 runs to 16 residues. In germline, CDR1 is SGHAT, CDR2 FQNNGV. Deletions cut 2 bases from V and 6 bases from J, with 17 bases between. The CDR3: CASSLMAGRGLNEQFF. The CDR3 nucleotides read TGTGCCAGCAGCTTAATGGCGGGGCGGGGGCTCAATGAGCAGTTCTTC.

Only one count was recorded for this clone. The CDR3 region has the DNA TGTGCCAGCAGCCGAGTGGGCGGGGCGAACACCGGGGAGCTGTTTTTT. Translation: CASSRVGGANTGELFF. The rearrangement links TRBV7-2 to TRBJ2-2; tentative D call: TRBD2 (6 bases). Trimming took off 5 bases at V and 0 bases at J, with 13 bases between the two ends. The germline V gene encodes CDR1 SGHTA and CDR2 FQGNSA. CDR3 length: 16 amino acids.

The chain recombines TRBV6-6 with TRBJ1-1; maybe TRBD1 (6 bases). Germline-derived CDR1 and CDR2 are MNHNY and SVGAGI (reference sequence). V was shortened by 2 bases and J by 2 bases, with 12 bases between the two germline ends. This CDR3 region has 15 residues. This chain's CDR3 is CASSYPKQGNTEAFF. The CDR3 bases are TGTGCCAGCAGTTACCCTAAACAGGGCAACACTGAAGCTTTCTTT.

The rearrangement links TRBV5-1 to TRBJ2-5, with TRBD1 matching 8 bases. CDR1 is SGHRS and CDR2 is YFSETQ in the germline V gene. The CDR3 length is 16 residues. The V and J ends lost 4 bases and 5 bases, in that order; junction bases with no gene match: 13. CDR3: CASSLDPAGGEETQYF. For the CDR3, the DNA is TGCGCCAGCAGCCTAGATCCGGCAGGGGGCGAGGAGACCCAGTACTTC.

This chain connects TRBV25-1 to TRBJ2-7; 7 bases are shared with TRBD2. The CDR3 length is 13 residues. The V gene end was trimmed by 10 bases and the J gene end by 0 bases; junction bases not matched to a gene: 6. Per the germline V gene, CDR1 is MGHDK and CDR2 is SYGVNS. DNA of the CDR3: TGTGCCATCCATAGCGGGCGCTCCTACGAGCAGTACTTC. Encoded protein: CAIHSGRSYEQYF.

The chain joins TRBV5-6 to TRBJ2-1; TRBD1 matches 10 bases. V lost 2 bases and J lost 5; bases outside the gene matches: 10. The CDR3 runs to 17 residues. Germline V lookup: CDR1 SGHDT, CDR2 YYEEEE. The DNA of the CDR3 is TGTGCCAGCAGCTTATACGGGACAGGGGTTGAGGACAATGAGCAGTTCTTC. Protein product: CASSLYGTGVEDNEQFF.

The chain uses TRBV6-1 and TRBJ2-7, with 10 bases that match TRBD1. V was clipped by 5 bases and J by 7 bases; unmatched bases: 11. Germline V gene sequence: CDR1 MNHNS, CDR2 SASEGT. The CDR3 has 15 residues. This CDR3 is CASSIPGQGWREQYF. The CDR3 nucleotides are TGTGCCAGCAGTATTCCGGGACAGGGGTGGAGAGAGCAGTACTTC.

The rearrangement uses TRBV6-6 and TRBJ2-3, with 12 bases fitting TRBD1. V lost 4 bases, J lost 7 bases, and 6 bases stayed unmatched. Germline values: CDR1 MNHNY, CDR2 SVGAGI (reference sequence). There are 15 residues in the CDR3. The CDR3: CASSLGTGGINTQYF. The DNA for the CDR3 is TGTGCCAGCAGTTTGGGGACAGGGGGCATAAATACGCAGTATTTT.